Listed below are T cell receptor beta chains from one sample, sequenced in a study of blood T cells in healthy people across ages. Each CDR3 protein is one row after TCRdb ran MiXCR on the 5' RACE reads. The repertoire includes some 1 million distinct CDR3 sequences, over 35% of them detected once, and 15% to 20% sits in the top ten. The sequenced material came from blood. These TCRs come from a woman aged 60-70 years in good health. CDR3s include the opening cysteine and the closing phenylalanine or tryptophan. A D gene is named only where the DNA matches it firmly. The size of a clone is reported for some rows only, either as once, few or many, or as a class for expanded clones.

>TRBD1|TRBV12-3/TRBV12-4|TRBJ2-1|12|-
TGTGCCAGCAGTACCCTGACAGGGGAGCAGTTCTTC
CASSTLTGEQFF
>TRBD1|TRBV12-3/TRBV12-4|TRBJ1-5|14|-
TGTGCCAGCACCCTACAGGGGGAGCATCAGCCCCAGCATTTT
CASTLQGEHQPQHF
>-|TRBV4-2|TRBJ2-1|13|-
TGTGCCAGCAGCCAGCCCTACTCGGATGAGCAGTTCTTC
CASSQPYSDEQFF
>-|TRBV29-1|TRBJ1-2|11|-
TGCAGCGTTGGCGGTGAGAATGGCTACACCTTC
CSVGGENGYTF
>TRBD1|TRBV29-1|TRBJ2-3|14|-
TGCAGCGTTGGGGACAGGGGTAGGCCAGATACGCAGTATTTT
CSVGDRGRPDTQYF
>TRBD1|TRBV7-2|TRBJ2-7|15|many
TGTGCCAGCAGCTTAGCAGGGGGCTCTCGCTACGAGCAGTACTTC
CASSLAGGSRYEQYF
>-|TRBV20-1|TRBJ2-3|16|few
TGCAGTGCTAGAGATCCGGACAGACCTAGCACAGATACGCAGTATTTT
CSARDPDRPSTDTQYF
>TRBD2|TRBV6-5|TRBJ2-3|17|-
TGTGCCAGCAGTTACGGGCCTAGCGGGGCCCTCACAGATACGCAGTATTTT
CASSYGPSGALTDTQYF
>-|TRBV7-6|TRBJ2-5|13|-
TGTGCCACGTCGTGGCCAGTTGGAGAGACCCAGTACTTC
CATSWPVGETQYF
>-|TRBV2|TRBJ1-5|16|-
TGTGCCAGCGGTACCACCTCGGGGATTAGCAATCAGCCCCAGCATTTT
CASGTTSGISNQPQHF
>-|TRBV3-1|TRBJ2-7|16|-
TGTGCCAGCAGCCAAAGGAGGGCGACTGGTTACTACGAGCAGTACTTC
CASSQRRATGYYEQYF
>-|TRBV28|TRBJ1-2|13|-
TGTGCCAGCAGTTCGAATCCAAGCTATGGCTACACCTTC
CASSSNPSYGYTF
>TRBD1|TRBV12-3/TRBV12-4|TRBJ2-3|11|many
TGTGCCAGCGGACAGGGAGATACGCAGTATTTT
CASGQGDTQYF
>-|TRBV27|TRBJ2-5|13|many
TGTGCCAGCAGTTTGACAAACAAAAGGGCCCAGTACTTC
CASSLTNKRAQYF
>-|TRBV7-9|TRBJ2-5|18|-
TGTGCCAGCAGCTTAGACGCCCGGTATAGTAGGCACCAAGAGACCCAGTACTTC
CASSLDARYSRHQETQYF
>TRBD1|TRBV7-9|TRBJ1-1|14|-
TGTGCCAGCAGTCACAGGGGCTCGAACACTGAAGCTTTCTTT
CASSHRGSNTEAFF
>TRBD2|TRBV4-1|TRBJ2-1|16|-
TGCGCCAGCAGCCAGTCCGGGACTAGCGGGAACAATGAGCAGTTCTTC
CASSQSGTSGNNEQFF
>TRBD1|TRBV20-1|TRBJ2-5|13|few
TGCAGTGCTAGTGGCAGGGGGCGAGAGACCCAGTACTTC
CSASGRGRETQYF
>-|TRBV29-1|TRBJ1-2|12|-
TGCAGCGTTGAAGATCGGGCGAGGGGCTACACCTTC
CSVEDRARGYTF
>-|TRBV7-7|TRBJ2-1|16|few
TGTGCCAGCAGCTTAGATACTGCTGGGCCACACAATGAGCAGTTCTTC
CASSLDTAGPHNEQFF
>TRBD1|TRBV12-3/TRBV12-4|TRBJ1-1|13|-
TGTGCCAGCAGTCGGACAGGGAAAACTGAAGCTTTCTTT
CASSRTGKTEAFF
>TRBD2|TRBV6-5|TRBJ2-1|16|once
TGTGCCAGCAGGAGATCAGGACTAGCGGGGGGGAGTGAGCAGTTCTTC
CASRRSGLAGGSEQFF
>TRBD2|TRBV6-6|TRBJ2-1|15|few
TGTGCCAGCAGCTCCCGGGGAGGGGCCGGCAATGAGCAGTTCTTC
CASSSRGGAGNEQFF
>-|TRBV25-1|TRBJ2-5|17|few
TGTGCCAGCAGTTCCTCCGGGACGGAGTCTGACAGGGAGACCCAGTACTTC
CASSSSGTESDRETQYF
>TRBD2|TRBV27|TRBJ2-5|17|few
TGTGCCAGCAGTCCACGTTGGACTAGCGGGAGGCACGAGACCCAGTACTTC
CASSPRWTSGRHETQYF
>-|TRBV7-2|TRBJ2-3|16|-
TGTGCCAGCAGCTTAGTTGGCGGAGCAAGCACAGATACGCAGTATTTT
CASSLVGGASTDTQYF
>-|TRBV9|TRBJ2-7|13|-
TGTGCCAGCAGCGCGGGGGCGGACTACGAGCAGTACTTC
CASSAGADYEQYF
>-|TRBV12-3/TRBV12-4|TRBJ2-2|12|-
TGTGCCAGCAATCCTCTCACCGGGGAGCTGTTTTTT
CASNPLTGELFF
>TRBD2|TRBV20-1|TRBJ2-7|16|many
TGCAGTGCCACTGACCCTCTCGGGAGGGCGACCTACGAGCAGTACTTC
CSATDPLGRATYEQYF
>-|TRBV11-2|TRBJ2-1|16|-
TGTGCCAGCAGCACCCCCAGGGGGGAAGGATACAATGAGCAGTTCTTC
CASSTPRGEGYNEQFF
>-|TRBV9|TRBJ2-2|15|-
TGTGCCAGCAGCGTACAAAGCTTGAACACCGGGGAGCTGTTTTTT
CASSVQSLNTGELFF
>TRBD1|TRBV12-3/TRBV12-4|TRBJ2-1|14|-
TGTGCCAGCCGTTCCGGGACAGGGGGCAATGAGCAGTTCTTC
CASRSGTGGNEQFF
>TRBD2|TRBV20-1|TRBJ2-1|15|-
TGCAGTGCTCCGTCTAGCGGGAGGATGTTGGATGAGCAGTTCTTC
CSAPSSGRMLDEQFF
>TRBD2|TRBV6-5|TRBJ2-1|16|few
TGTGCCAGCAGTTACGTAGGCGGGAGGGCCGGGAATGAGCAGTTCTTC
CASSYVGGRAGNEQFF
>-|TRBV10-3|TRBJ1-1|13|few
TGTGCCATCAGTGCGCAGGGGAATACTGAAGCTTTCTTT
CAISAQGNTEAFF
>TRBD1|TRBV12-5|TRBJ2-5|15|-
TGTGCTAGTGGACTGGACAGGGGGCGCTTGGAGACCCAGTACTTC
CASGLDRGRLETQYF
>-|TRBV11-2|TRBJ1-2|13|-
TGTGCCAGCTCGGGGCTCACCCCTAATGGCTACACCTTC
CASSGLTPNGYTF
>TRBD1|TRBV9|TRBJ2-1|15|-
TGTGCCTCAAAGCCGGGGACAGGGGTCGGGGGTGAGCAGTTCTTC
CASKPGTGVGGEQFF
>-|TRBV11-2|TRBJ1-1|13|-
TGTGCCAGCAGCTTAGATTGGCGGGGAGAAGCTTTCTTT
CASSLDWRGEAFF
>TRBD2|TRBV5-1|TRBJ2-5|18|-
TGCGCCAGCAGTCCCGGGACTAGCGGGAGGGCCGGGGAAGAGACCCAGTACTTC
CASSPGTSGRAGEETQYF
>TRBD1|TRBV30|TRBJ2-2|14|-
TGTGCCTGGAGTGTACAGGGGGGCACCGGGGAGCTGTTTTTT
CAWSVQGGTGELFF
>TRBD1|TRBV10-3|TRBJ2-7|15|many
TGTGCCATCAGTGACAAGAGGACAGGTTCCTACGAGCAGTACTTC
CAISDKRTGSYEQYF
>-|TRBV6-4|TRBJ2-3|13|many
TGTGCCAGCAGTGACAAGGGGCACGACACGCAGTATTTT
CASSDKGHDTQYF
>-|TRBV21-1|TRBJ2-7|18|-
TGTGCCAGCAGCACTCGGACTAGCGGGAGTCTGGGTACCTACGAGCAGTACTTC
CASSTRTSGSLGTYEQYF